This TCR beta chain was sequenced in a study of T cell responses to AZD1222 COVID-19 vaccine (dated by TCRdb to the early 2020s). The study in broad terms: A total of just over 230 trial participants underwent TCR sequencing, of whom about 210 had received two doses of AZD1222 and 26 had received two doses of the MenACWY control vaccine. Trial participants were enrolled by age into 18-55, 56-69 and 70-plus year subgroups, with about 150, 27 and 61 TCR-sequenced participants respectively. The investigation overall reported the following: Because no day 14 peak-response samples were available, the repertoires could be characterized only after the peak T cell response. Reportedly, almost half of the unique spike-specific TCRs recognized epitopes lying outside the regions that are mutated in the B.1.351 and B.1.1.7 variants. A significant rise in spike-specific TCR breadth and depth was observed after two AZD1222 doses relative to day 0 and relative to MenACWY recipients. The 56-69-year group was small, and its depth increase did not reach significance, likely because of low power. The whole spike protein was spanned by vaccine-associated CD4 TCRs, and dominant responses were seen in regions 160-218 and 743-854. Only 5 to 7 AZD1222 recipients were SARS-CoV-2 seropositive at baseline, limiting conclusions about previously exposed vaccinees. Most participants were white British and females outnumbered males, and the authors suggested that clonal diversity may have been underestimated.

The time point tag for this specimen amounts to: about 28 days (+/-7) after the second vaccine dose. Because spike-specific TCR depth and breadth did not differ between the two schedules, AZD1222 recipients who got a second dose at roughly 4 weeks were pooled with those who got a second dose at roughly 12 weeks. The vaccinee samples were drawn from two UK trials, COV001 and COV002, one of which was a single-blind randomized controlled phase 2/3 trial testing AZD1222 (ChAdOx1 nCoV-19) in healthy adults. Trial participant PBMC samples were collected at day 0 and day 28 after the second dose for TCRbeta chain sequencing. At the junction V is shortened by 5 bases and J by 5 bases, with 15 bases in between. From the cysteine through the phenylalanine, the CDR3 covers 14 amino acids. Only CDR3 DNA remains: 42 bases, in frame from the first base. Based on the germline V gene, the CDR1 and CDR2 sequences are SGHVS and FQNEAQ.

As regards this clone: Its target antigen remains unknown. Per-nucleotide qualities are absent, and no much larger clonotype sits a single base away.

The CDR3 regions of human TCRbeta chains were analyzed by immunosequencing. For the original study's pipeline: TCRs in the repertoires were matched against a reference library of SARS-CoV-2-specific TCRs that had been generated with the MIRA antigen-specificity platform. Breadth was defined as the fraction of unique TCRs that were SARS-CoV-2-associated. Depth was defined as the fraction of total T cells that were SARS-CoV-2-associated. Using the MIRA data, each spike-specific TCR was mapped to the spike region that the TCR reacts to and placed in a CD4 or CD8 class. Log10-transformed breadth and depth values were compared by one-way ANOVA with Sidak's multiple comparisons tests. Sourced from immuneACCESS, this table was stored by TCRdb with only in-frame sequences that have V and J called. A share of the clones is absent; for the studies checked, an unresolved V gene accounts for under half, and the remainder has no known explanation. V and J calls and clone size follow that table, whereas D and trimming were derived from the DNA. Here the sample has around 130,000 clones; more than 90% occur a single time. The ten largest clones capture 1.5% to 2% of the sample.

This specimen consisted of peripheral blood, obtained 28 days after the second AZD1222 dose. The chain uses TRBV7-8 and TRBJ1-1, with a tentative D gene TRBD1 over 5 matching bases. This receptor was identified in an adult who received the AZD1222 COVID-19 vaccine. The nucleotides are TGTGCCAGCAGCCCTAACCGGGACCTGACTGAAGCTTTCTTT. It is translated as CASSPNRDLTEAFF.